A selection of T cell receptor beta chains follows, all from one sample in a study of cytotoxic CD8 clonotypes in ibrutinib-treated CLL. Clones were read by immunoSEQ multiplex PCR, and TCRdb kept only the in-frame ones, dropping some. The sample has around 330,000 clones, roughly 67% seen once. The sample consisted of PBMCs, taken after 36 months of ibrutinib treatment. Receptors were obtained from a human donor with chronic lymphocytic leukemia. Each CDR3 is given with its conserved first and last residue. D genes are given only for firm matches. Not every row has a clone size; where given, it reads once, few, many or a size class.

TRBD2 . TRBJ2-7 TRBV7-9 CASSPGSGSSREQYF TGTGCCAGCAGCCCCGGTAGCGGGAGTAGTCGCGAGCAGTACTTC
. . TRBJ2-1 TRBV28 CATGLLGNEQFF TGTGCCACCGGACTATTGGGGAATGAGCAGTTCTTC
TRBD2 . TRBJ2-7 TRBV7-2 CASSVTSGSYEQYF TGTGCCAGCAGCGTGACTAGCGGATCCTACGAGCAGTACTTC
. . TRBJ2-7 TRBV4-1 CASSQGIGPPVGEQYF TGCGCCAGCAGCCAAGGGATAGGCCCCCCTGTAGGTGAGCAGTACTTC
TRBD1 few TRBJ1-4 TRBV5-4 CASSSGTVNEKLFF TGTGCCAGCAGCTCAGGGACAGTTAATGAAAAACTGTTTTTT
TRBD1 . TRBJ2-7 TRBV7-9 CASSLAGNRGLSYEQYF TGTGCCAGCAGCTTAGCGGGGAACAGGGGGCTTTCCTACGAGCAGTACTTC
TRBD2 few TRBJ2-1 TRBV4-1 CASSQASGGYEQFF TGCGCCAGCAGCCAAGCTAGCGGGGGCTATGAGCAGTTCTTC
TRBD1 few TRBJ1-2 TRBV4-1 CASSRRDSYGYTF TGCGCCAGCAGCCGCCGGGACAGCTATGGCTACACCTTC
. . TRBJ1-4 TRBV18 CASSLIGDRAELFF TGTGCCAGCTCCCTCATAGGCGACCGGGCCGAGCTGTTTTTT
TRBD2 . TRBJ2-1 TRBV7-8 CASSLVPGGGYEQFF TGTGCCAGCAGCTTAGTGCCGGGAGGTGGGTATGAGCAGTTCTTC
TRBD1 . TRBJ1-6 TRBV27 CASSPSGTVNSPLHF TGTGCCAGCAGCCCATCTGGGACAGTGAATTCACCCCTCCACTTT
. few TRBJ2-5 TRBV18 CASSMGKETQYF TGTGCCAGCTCAATGGGAAAAGAGACCCAGTACTTC
. . TRBJ2-5 TRBV5-1 CASTALGTAQETQYF TGCGCCAGCACCGCCCTCGGGACGGCTCAAGAGACCCAGTACTTC
. once TRBJ1-2 TRBV6-4 CASTWTDTPNYGYTF TGTGCCAGCACTTGGACTGATACCCCTAACTATGGCTACACCTTC
TRBD1 . TRBJ2-1 TRBV18 CASSLATGVSYNEQFF TGTGCCAGCTCACTGGCGACAGGGGTGTCCTACAATGAGCAGTTCTTC
. . TRBJ2-7 TRBV30 CAWSVPGDGPDCGLYEQYF TGTGCCTGGAGTGTCCCCGGGGACGGGCCGGATTGTGGCCTCTACGAGCAGTACTTC
. . TRBJ2-1 TRBV9 CASSVGQGWGYTYNEQFF TGTGCCAGCAGCGTAGGGCAGGGTTGGGGCTATACCTACAATGAGCAGTTCTTC
. . TRBJ2-6 TRBV27 CASSLIPGRLSGANVLTF TGTGCCAGCAGTTTAATCCCGGGCCGGCTCTCTGGGGCCAACGTCCTGACTTTC
. . TRBJ1-1 TRBV18 CASSPLGGTEAFF TGTGCCAGCTCACCATTGGGAGGCACTGAAGCTTTCTTT
TRBD2 . TRBJ2-1 TRBV4-2 CASSQDLRGGRDEQFF TGTGCCAGCAGCCAAGATTTGCGGGGGGGCCGAGATGAGCAGTTCTTC
TRBD1 . TRBJ1-1 TRBV4-1 CASSQPPLTGSPLYTEAFF TGCGCCAGCAGCCAACCCCCCTTGACAGGGTCCCCCCTCTACACTGAAGCTTTCTTT
. . TRBJ1-4 TRBV7-2 CASSLGAGINEKLFF TGTGCCAGCAGCTTAGGGGCAGGGATTAATGAAAAACTGTTTTTT
TRBD2 . TRBJ2-7 TRBV7-8 CASSSWGASGVSYEQYF TGTGCCAGCAGCTCGTGGGGTGCTAGCGGGGTCTCCTACGAGCAGTACTTC
TRBD2 . TRBJ2-1 TRBV5-6 CASRLAGAPGNEQFF TGTGCCAGCAGGTTAGCGGGAGCGCCCGGGAATGAGCAGTTCTTC
TRBD1 . TRBJ2-7 TRBV4-3 CASSRSGTGRVEQYF TGCGCCAGCAGCCGATCCGGGACAGGTAGAGTGGAGCAGTACTTC
. . TRBJ1-5 TRBV28 CASKRQAPYNSNQPQHF TGTGCCAGCAAACGACAGGCCCCATACAATAGCAATCAGCCCCAGCATTTT
TRBD2 . TRBJ2-3 TRBV18 CASSPGLAGTDTQYF TGTGCCAGCTCGCCGGGACTAGCGGGAACAGATACGCAGTATTTT
. . TRBJ2-3 TRBV7-6 CASSLAATDTDTQYF TGTGCCAGCAGCTTAGCTGCTACTGACACAGATACGCAGTATTTT
. . TRBJ2-7 TRBV5-1 CASSLARSEGPGEQYF TGCGCCAGCAGCTTGGCCCGATCGGAGGGACCGGGGGAGCAGTACTTC
TRBD1 . TRBJ1-5 TRBV7-2 CASSFGVDRVSQPQHF TGTGCCAGCAGCTTCGGAGTGGACAGGGTCAGTCAGCCCCAGCATTTT
. . TRBJ2-1 TRBV29-1 CSATGLNEQFF TGCAGCGCGACAGGTTTAAATGAGCAGTTCTTC
. . TRBJ2-2 TRBV29-1 CSVPHAGELFF TGCAGCGTTCCCCACGCCGGGGAGCTGTTTTTT
TRBD1 . TRBJ2-7 TRBV4-1 CASSHQAGGNYEQYF TGCGCCAGCAGCCACCAGGCAGGGGGCAATTACGAGCAGTACTTC
. . TRBJ2-2 TRBV5-4 CASSLGRRNTGELFF TGTGCCAGCAGCTTGGGCAGAAGGAACACCGGGGAGCTGTTTTTT
. . TRBJ2-3 TRBV9 CASSVGRGPDTQYF TGTGCCAGCAGCGTAGGGAGGGGCCCAGATACGCAGTATTTT
TRBD1 few TRBJ2-4 TRBV7-3 CASSLTGTVGSIQYF TGTGCCAGCAGCTTAACCGGGACAGTCGGTAGCATTCAGTACTTC
TRBD1 . TRBJ1-6 TRBV27 CASSSTGGVSFLPLHF TGTGCCAGCAGTTCGACAGGGGGCGTCAGTTTTTTACCCCTCCACTTT
. . TRBJ1-4 TRBV14 CASSQANSHEKLFF TGTGCCAGCAGCCAAGCTAATTCACATGAAAAACTGTTTTTT
. . TRBJ2-3 TRBV19 CASSIEGGRHPQYF TGTGCCAGTAGTATAGAGGGGGGACGCCACCCGCAGTATTTT
TRBD2 . TRBJ2-7 TRBV4-1 CASSQGRGVQYF TGCGCCAGCAGCCAAGGGCGGGGGGTGCAGTACTTC
TRBD1 . TRBJ1-2 TRBV27 CASSPQTGGRNYGYTF TGTGCCAGCAGCCCTCAGACAGGGGGGCGAAACTATGGCTACACCTTC
. . TRBJ1-1 TRBV5-6 CASSLVSYTEAFF TGTGCCAGCAGCTTGGTCAGTTACACTGAAGCTTTCTTT
TRBD1 . TRBJ2-5 TRBV19 CASSKKTGKPRAQETQYF TGTGCCAGTAGTAAGAAGACAGGGAAACCAAGGGCCCAAGAGACCCAGTACTTC
. . TRBJ2-1 TRBV5-1 CASRTGSYNEQFF TGCGCCAGCAGGACCGGTTCCTACAATGAGCAGTTCTTC
TRBD2 . TRBJ2-1 TRBV10-1 CASSESGTSGSHEQFF TGCGCCAGCAGTGAGTCCGGGACTAGCGGGAGCCATGAGCAGTTCTTC
. few TRBJ2-7 TRBV18 CASSPQGGGYEQYF TGTGCCAGCTCACCACAGGGAGGGGGTTACGAGCAGTACTTC
. . TRBJ2-7 TRBV28 CASSTHTRAGTYEQYF TGTGCCAGCAGTACCCACACGCGGGCGGGAACCTACGAGCAGTACTTC
. . TRBJ2-7 TRBV7-8 CASSQTGLEQYF TGTGCCAGCAGTCAGACAGGTTTGGAGCAGTACTTC
. . TRBJ1-5 TRBV29-1 CSAQGGGGNQPQHF TGCAGCGCCCAGGGAGGGGGAGGCAATCAGCCCCAGCATTTT
. . TRBJ2-7 TRBV20-1 CSVRSREQYF TGCAGTGTCCGTAGTCGCGAGCAGTACTTC
. . TRBJ2-2 TRBV7-2 CASSLRYTGELFF TGTGCCAGCAGCTTGAGGTACACCGGGGAGCTGTTTTTT
TRBD1 few TRBJ2-2 TRBV11-3 CASSRDRVSGELFF TGTGCCAGCAGCCGGGACAGGGTTTCCGGGGAGCTGTTTTTT
. . TRBJ1-1 TRBV29-1 CSVERQMNTEAFF TGCAGCGTTGAACGGCAGATGAACACTGAAGCTTTCTTT
TRBD2 . TRBJ2-5 TRBV14 CASSQVYSGSETQYF TGTGCCAGCAGCCAAGTTTACAGCGGGAGTGAGACCCAGTACTTC